The entry below describes one TCR beta chain. Its antigen is as yet unknown. These data come from a study of T cells in localized non-small cell lung cancer. General study findings and limits: In adjacent lung, a median roughly 53 of the top 100 tumor clones were found. Longer overall survival was associated with a higher density of T cells in the blood.

Some clones are missing from TCRdb's copy, which holds only in-frame ones; the method was immunoSEQ multiplex PCR. The sample records 52,000 or so clones, around 80% being singletons. The sequence was obtained from a man aged 40 to 70 with stage III lung adenocarcinoma. Specimen: peripheral blood mononuclear cells, collected before any cancer treatment.

This CDR3 reads CASSPRGGVNTEAFF. The CDR3 nucleotides are TGCGCCAGCAGCCCTCGAGGGGGGGTTAACACTGAAGCTTTCTTT. This chain links TRBV4-3 with TRBJ1-1; tentative D call: TRBD1 (6 bases). CDR3 length: 15 amino acids. CDR1 is LGHNA and CDR2 is YSLEER in the germline V gene. V was shortened by 4 bases and J by 2 bases, with 14 bases between the two germline ends.